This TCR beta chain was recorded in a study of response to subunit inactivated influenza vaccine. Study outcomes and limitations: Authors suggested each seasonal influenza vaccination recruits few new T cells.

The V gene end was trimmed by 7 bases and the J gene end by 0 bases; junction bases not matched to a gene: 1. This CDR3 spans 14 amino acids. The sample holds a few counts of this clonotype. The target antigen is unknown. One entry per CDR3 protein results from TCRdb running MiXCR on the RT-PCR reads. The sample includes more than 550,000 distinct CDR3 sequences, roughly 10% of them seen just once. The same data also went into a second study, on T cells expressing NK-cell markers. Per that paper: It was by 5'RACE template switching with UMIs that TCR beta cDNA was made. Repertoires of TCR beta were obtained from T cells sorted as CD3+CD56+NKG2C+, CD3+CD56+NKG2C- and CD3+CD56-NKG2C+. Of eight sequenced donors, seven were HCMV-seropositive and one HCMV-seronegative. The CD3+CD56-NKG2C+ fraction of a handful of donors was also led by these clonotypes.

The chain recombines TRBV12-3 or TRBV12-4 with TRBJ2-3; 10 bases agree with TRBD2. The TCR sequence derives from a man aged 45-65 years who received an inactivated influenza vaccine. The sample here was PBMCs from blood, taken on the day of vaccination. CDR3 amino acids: CASKLAGSTDTQYF. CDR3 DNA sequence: TGTGCCAGCAAACTAGCGGGGAGCACAGATACGCAGTATTTT.